At least ten counts were recorded for the clone carrying this TCR beta chain. The source of the sample is a study of T-cell reconstitution after alpha-beta-depleted transplantation in children. Construction of the TCRbeta library involved unique molecular identifiers. TCRdb itself ran the PCR reads through MiXCR, one entry per CDR3 protein. Among 200,000 to 250,000 distinct CDR3 sequences listed, about 11% were seen once. Trimming stripped 2 bases from V and 2 bases from J, with 9 bases between. This CDR3 has 13 amino acids. The germline CDR1 and CDR2 sequences are DFQATT and SNEGSKA (reference sequence).

This TCR was recovered from a child less than two years old with acute myeloid leukemia, due to receive a stem cell transplant. The chain carries TRBV20-1 and TRBJ2-5; D not certain. Here the sequenced sample was PBMCs, taken before TCRalphabeta/CD19-depleted stem cell transplant. DNA of the CDR3: TGCAGTGCTAGATTCTCCAGACAAGAGACCCAGTACTTC. Encoded protein: CSARFSRQETQYF.